This TCR beta chain is drawn from a study of cytomegalovirus exposure and HLA in healthy donors. Study-wide results and caveats: Using a false discovery rate of 0.05, a later analysis showed that 15,000 to 20,000 TCR beta sequences were associated with HLA alleles. Later analysis found that TCR beta chains associated with HLA were more clonally expanded than other, equally common chains. In an earlier analysis, productive rearrangement rates for most beta V segments clustered near 87% or 30%. Reportedly, TCR beta sequences accurately predicted HLA-A and HLA-B alleles in most subjects.

Notes on this clone: Antigen unknown.

CDR1 and CDR2 (germline): MNHNS, SASEGT. The CDR3 contains 15 residues. Germline trimming cut 10 bases from V and 2 bases from J; bases unmatched to any gene: 11. PCR amplification relied on 60 Vbeta primers (plus 13 Jbeta primers). Libraries were prepared by immunoSEQ multiplex PCR; TCRdb keeps only in-frame clonotypes and omits some of them. The sample has around 150,000 clones; around four fifths are singletons. The chain employs TRBV6-1 and TRBJ2-7, with TRBD2 matching 10 bases. Material: PBMCs. The receptor's source is a woman younger than 45 in good health and CMV-seronegative. The chain's CDR3 is CAIGDVAGGTYEQYF. As DNA, the CDR3 is TGTGCCATCGGTGACGTAGCGGGGGGAACCTACGAGCAGTACTTC.